These T cell receptor beta chains were read from a single sample in a study of T cells in tuberculosis. Produced via immunoSEQ multiplex PCR; TCRdb's table is partial and in-frame only. This sample carries more than 9,000 clones, 94% of them seen once, and the ten largest clones take 13%. The sequenced sample consisted of PBMCs. These receptors came from an adult with tuberculosis. Each CDR3 is given with its conserved first and last residue. D genes are given only for firm matches. Expanded clones are given a class, and other clones once, few, many or no size at all.

size: .; D: .; J: TRBJ1-1; V: TRBV27; DNA: TGTGCCAGCAGTTTGTCCCCCCGGGGGGCTGAAGCTTTCTTT; CDR3: CASSLSPRGAEAFF
size: .; D: TRBD1; J: TRBJ1-2; V: TRBV7-6; DNA: TGTGCCAGCAGCTTAGGACAGGGAAGATACACCTTC; CDR3: CASSLGQGRYTF
size: .; D: .; J: TRBJ2-7; V: TRBV5-1; DNA: TGCGCCAGCAGCTCGTCGACAGGTGGCTACGAGCAGTACTTC; CDR3: CASSSSTGGYEQYF
size: .; D: .; J: TRBJ1-5; V: TRBV6-1; DNA: TGTGCCAGCAGGGGGTTTACAGGGAACCCCCAGCATTTT; CDR3: CASRGFTGNPQHF
size: .; D: .; J: TRBJ2-3; V: TRBV5-1; DNA: TGCGCCAGCAGCTTTCTGTTTCAGGGGAGAAGAACAGATACGCAGTATTTT; CDR3: CASSFLFQGRRTDTQYF
size: .; D: TRBD1; J: TRBJ1-1; V: TRBV2; DNA: TGTGCCAGCAATGGACAGGGAGCTTTCTTT; CDR3: CASNGQGAFF
size: .; D: .; J: TRBJ1-1; V: TRBV7-9; DNA: TGTGCCAGCAGCTTAGGGGGCGGGAACACTGAAGCTTTCTTT; CDR3: CASSLGGGNTEAFF
size: .; D: .; J: TRBJ1-6; V: TRBV30; DNA: TGTGCCTGGAGTGTAACCCGGACAGCCCGCTTTTATTCACCCCTCCACTTT; CDR3: CAWSVTRTARFYSPLHF
size: .; D: .; J: TRBJ1-1; V: TRBV10-3; DNA: TGTGCCATCATAGGGGAGAACACTGAAGCTTTCTTT; CDR3: CAIIGENTEAFF
size: once; D: TRBD2; J: TRBJ2-3; V: TRBV30; DNA: TGTGCCAGTAGCGGGAGTGGCTCAGATACGCAGTATTTT; CDR3: CASSGSGSDTQYF
size: once; D: .; J: TRBJ1-5; V: TRBV25-1; DNA: TGTGCCAGCAGTATGGCCCGGACAGCGAACAATCAGCCCCAGCATTTT; CDR3: CASSMARTANNQPQHF
size: .; D: .; J: TRBJ1-3; V: TRBV5-1; DNA: TGCGCCAGCAGCTTGGACCTCGCGGGGGGAAACACCATATATTTT; CDR3: CASSLDLAGGNTIYF
size: .; D: TRBD2; J: TRBJ2-7; V: TRBV7-2; DNA: TGTGCCAGCAGCTCGGGACTAGCGGGACCCTACGAGCAGTACTTC; CDR3: CASSSGLAGPYEQYF
size: .; D: TRBD2; J: TRBJ2-7; V: TRBV4-2; DNA: TGTGCCAGCAGCCCGGGACTAGCTCCACGCGAGCAGTACTTC; CDR3: CASSPGLAPREQYF
size: .; D: TRBD2; J: TRBJ2-3; V: TRBV7-7; DNA: TGTGCCAGCAGCTCCGGACTAGCGGGTCCCACAGATACGCAGTATTTT; CDR3: CASSSGLAGPTDTQYF
size: .; D: .; J: TRBJ2-1; V: TRBV20-1; DNA: TGCAGTGCTAGAGGGGCCGGTGAGCAGTTCTTC; CDR3: CSARGAGEQFF
size: .; D: .; J: TRBJ1-1; V: TRBV27; DNA: TGTGCCAGCAGCGGACGGGGGAACACTGAAGCTTTCTTT; CDR3: CASSGRGNTEAFF
size: .; D: TRBD1; J: TRBJ2-7; V: TRBV13; DNA: TGTGCCAGCAGCTTTTTCGGGACAGCCTTTTCCTACGAGCAGTACTTC; CDR3: CASSFFGTAFSYEQYF
size: .; D: TRBD1; J: TRBJ1-2; V: TRBV7-8; DNA: TGTGCCAGCAGCTTAAGTTGGCAGGGGGCAGGCTATGGCTACACCTTC; CDR3: CASSLSWQGAGYGYTF
size: .; D: TRBD2; J: TRBJ2-1; V: TRBV7-9; DNA: TGTGCGGCGGGAGGTATTGAGCAGTTCTTC; CDR3: CAAGGIEQFF
size: .; D: TRBD1; J: TRBJ2-7; V: TRBV10-3; DNA: TGTGCCATCAGTGAGTGGGACAGGGGGTTAGGCGAGCAGTACTTC; CDR3: CAISEWDRGLGEQYF
size: .; D: .; J: TRBJ2-7; V: TRBV15; DNA: TGTGCCACCAGCACGCGAGGTTACGAGCAGTACTTC; CDR3: CATSTRGYEQYF
size: .; D: TRBD1; J: TRBJ2-5; V: TRBV29-1; DNA: TGCAGCGTGGAAATGGACAGGAACCAAGAGACCCAGTACTTC; CDR3: CSVEMDRNQETQYF